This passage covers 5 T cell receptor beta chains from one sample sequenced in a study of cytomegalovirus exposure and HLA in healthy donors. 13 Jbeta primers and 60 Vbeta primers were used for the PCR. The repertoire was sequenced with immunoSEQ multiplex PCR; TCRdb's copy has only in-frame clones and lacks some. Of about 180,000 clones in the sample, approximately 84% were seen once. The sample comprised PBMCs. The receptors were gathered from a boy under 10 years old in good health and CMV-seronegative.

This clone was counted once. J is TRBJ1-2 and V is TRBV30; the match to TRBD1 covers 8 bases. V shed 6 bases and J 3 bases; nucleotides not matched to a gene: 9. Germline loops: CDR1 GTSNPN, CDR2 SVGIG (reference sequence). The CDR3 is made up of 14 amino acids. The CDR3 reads CACIRGQGDYGYTF. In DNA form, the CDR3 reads TGTGCCTGCATACGCGGACAGGGCGACTATGGCTACACCTTC.

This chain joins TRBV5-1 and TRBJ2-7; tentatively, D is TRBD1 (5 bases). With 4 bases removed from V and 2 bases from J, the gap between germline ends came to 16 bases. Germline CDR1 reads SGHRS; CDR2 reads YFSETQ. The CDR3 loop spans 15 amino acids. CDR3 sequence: CASSPQTTGTYEQYF. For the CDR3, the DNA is TGCGCCAGCAGCCCACAAACTACAGGAACCTACGAGCAGTACTTC.

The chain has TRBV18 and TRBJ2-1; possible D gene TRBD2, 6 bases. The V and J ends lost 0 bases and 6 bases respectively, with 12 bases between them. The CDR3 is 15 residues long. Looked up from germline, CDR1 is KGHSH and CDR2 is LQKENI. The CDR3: CASSPPGLNSNEQFF. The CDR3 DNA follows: TGTGCCAGCTCACCACCGGGACTTAATTCCAATGAGCAGTTCTTC.

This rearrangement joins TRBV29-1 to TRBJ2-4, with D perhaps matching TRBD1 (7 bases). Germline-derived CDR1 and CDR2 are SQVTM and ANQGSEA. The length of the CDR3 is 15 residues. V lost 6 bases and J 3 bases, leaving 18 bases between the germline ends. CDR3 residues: CSVIQGGLRKNIQYF. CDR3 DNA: TGCAGCGTCATTCAGGGGGGACTGCGCAAAAACATTCAGTACTTC.

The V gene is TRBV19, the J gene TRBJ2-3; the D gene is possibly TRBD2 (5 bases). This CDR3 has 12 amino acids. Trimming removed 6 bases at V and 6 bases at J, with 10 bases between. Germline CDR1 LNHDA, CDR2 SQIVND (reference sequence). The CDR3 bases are TGTGCCAGTAGCCACACGGGGGATACGCAGTATTTT. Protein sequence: CASSHTGDTQYF. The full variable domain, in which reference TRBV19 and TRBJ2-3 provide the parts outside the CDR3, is DGGITQSPKYLFRKEGQNVTLSCEQNLNHDAMYWYRQDPGQGLRLIYYSQIVNDFQKGDIAEGYSVSREKKESFPLTVTSAQKNPTAFYLCASSHTGDTQYFGPGTRLTVL.